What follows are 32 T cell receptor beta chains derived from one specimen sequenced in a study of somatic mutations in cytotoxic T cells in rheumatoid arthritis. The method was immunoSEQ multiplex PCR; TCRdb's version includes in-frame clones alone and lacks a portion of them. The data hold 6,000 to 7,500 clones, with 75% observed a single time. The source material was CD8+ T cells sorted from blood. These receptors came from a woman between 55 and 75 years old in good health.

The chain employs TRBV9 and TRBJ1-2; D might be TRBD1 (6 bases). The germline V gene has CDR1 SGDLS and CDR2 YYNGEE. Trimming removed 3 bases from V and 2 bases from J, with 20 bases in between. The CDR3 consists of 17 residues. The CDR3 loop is CASSEQGREKTNYGYTF. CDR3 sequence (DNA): TGTGCCAGCAGCGAGCAGGGGCGCGAGAAAACCAACTATGGCTACACCTTC.

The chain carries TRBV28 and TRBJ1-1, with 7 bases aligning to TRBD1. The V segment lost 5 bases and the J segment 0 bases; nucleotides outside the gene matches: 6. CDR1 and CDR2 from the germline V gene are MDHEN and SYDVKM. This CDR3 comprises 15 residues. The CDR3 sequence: CASSLGQVLNTEAFF. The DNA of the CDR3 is TGTGCCAGCAGTCTAGGACAGGTCCTGAACACTGAAGCTTTCTTT.

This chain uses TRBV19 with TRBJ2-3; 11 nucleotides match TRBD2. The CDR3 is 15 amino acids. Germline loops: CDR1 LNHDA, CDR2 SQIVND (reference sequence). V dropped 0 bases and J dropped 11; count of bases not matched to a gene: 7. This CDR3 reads CASSIDLSSGRLQYF. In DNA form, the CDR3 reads TGTGCCAGTAGTATAGATCTATCTAGCGGGAGGCTGCAGTATTTT.

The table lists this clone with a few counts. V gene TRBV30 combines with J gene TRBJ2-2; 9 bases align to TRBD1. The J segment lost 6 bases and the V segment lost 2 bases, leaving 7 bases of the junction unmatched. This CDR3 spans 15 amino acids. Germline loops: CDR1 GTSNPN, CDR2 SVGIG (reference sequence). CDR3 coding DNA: TGTGCCTGGAGTTCCCGGGACAGGGACGCCGGGGAGCTGTTTTTT. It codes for CAWSSRDRDAGELFF. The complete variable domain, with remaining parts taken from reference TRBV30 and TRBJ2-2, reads SQTIHQWPATLVQPVGSPLSLECTVEGTSNPNLYWYRQAAGRGLQLLFYSVGIGQISSEVPQNLSASRPQDRQFILSSKKLLLSDSGFYLCAWSSRDRDAGELFFGEGSRLTVL.

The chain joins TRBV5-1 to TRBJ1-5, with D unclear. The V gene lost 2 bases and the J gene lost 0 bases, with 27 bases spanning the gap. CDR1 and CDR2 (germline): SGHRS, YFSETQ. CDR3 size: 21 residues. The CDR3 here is CASSFIFRCAYSLSSNQPQHF. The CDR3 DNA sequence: TGCGCCAGCAGCTTTATCTTTAGATGTGCCTATTCACTTTCTAGCAATCAGCCCCAGCATTTT.

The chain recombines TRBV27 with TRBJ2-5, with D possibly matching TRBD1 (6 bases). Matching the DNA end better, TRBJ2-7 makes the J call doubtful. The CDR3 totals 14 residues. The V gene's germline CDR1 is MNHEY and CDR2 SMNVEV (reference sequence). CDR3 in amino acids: CASSPGQSSYEQYF. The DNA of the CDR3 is TGTGCCAGCAGTCCAGGACAGAGCTCCTACGAGCAGTACTTC.

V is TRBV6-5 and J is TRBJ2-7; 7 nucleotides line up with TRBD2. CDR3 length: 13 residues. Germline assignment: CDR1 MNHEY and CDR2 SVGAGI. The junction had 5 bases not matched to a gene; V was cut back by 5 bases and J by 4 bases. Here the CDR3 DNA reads TGTGCCAGCAGTAGCGGGACCTTTTACGAGCAGTACTTC. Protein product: CASSSGTFYEQYF.

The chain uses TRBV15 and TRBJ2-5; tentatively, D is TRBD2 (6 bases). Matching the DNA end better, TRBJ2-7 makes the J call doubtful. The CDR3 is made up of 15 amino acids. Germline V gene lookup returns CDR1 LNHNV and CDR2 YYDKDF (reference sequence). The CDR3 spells CATSYRLGPSYEQYF. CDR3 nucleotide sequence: TGTGCCACCAGCTACCGACTAGGACCATCCTACGAGCAGTACTTC.

The CDR3 nucleotides read TGTGCCAGCAGCTTAGGCGCGGGAGGGAGACAAGAGACCCAGTACTTC. Translation gives CASSLGAGGRQETQYF. The chain is built from TRBV7-3 and TRBJ2-5; 9 bases align to TRBD2. V dropped 2 bases and J dropped 2; count of bases not matched to a gene: 6. The CDR3 is made up of 16 amino acids. From germline, CDR1 is SGHTA and CDR2 FQGTGA.

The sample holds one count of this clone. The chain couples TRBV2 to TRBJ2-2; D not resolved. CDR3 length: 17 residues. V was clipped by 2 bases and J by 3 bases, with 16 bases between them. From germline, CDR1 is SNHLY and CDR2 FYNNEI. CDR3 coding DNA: TGTGCCAGCAGTGAATCCTATCATCAGGATTACACCGGGGAGCTGTTTTTT. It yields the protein CASSESYHQDYTGELFF. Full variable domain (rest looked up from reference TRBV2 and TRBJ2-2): EPEVTQTPSHQVTQMGQEVILRCVPISNHLYFYWYRQILGQKVEFLVSFYNNEISEKSEIFDDQFSVERPDGSNFTLKIRSTKLEDSAMYFCASSESYHQDYTGELFFGEGSRLTVL.

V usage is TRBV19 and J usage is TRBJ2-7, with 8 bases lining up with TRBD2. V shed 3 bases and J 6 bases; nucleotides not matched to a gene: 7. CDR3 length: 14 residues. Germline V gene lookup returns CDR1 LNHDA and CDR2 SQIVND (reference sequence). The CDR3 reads CASSIGPSGGEQYF. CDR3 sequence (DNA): TGTGCCAGTAGTATCGGTCCGAGCGGGGGCGAGCAGTACTTC. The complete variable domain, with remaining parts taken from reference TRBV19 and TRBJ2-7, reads DGGITQSPKYLFRKEGQNVTLSCEQNLNHDAMYWYRQDPGQGLRLIYYSQIVNDFQKGDIAEGYSVSREKKESFPLTVTSAQKNPTAFYLCASSIGPSGGEQYFGPGTRLTVT.

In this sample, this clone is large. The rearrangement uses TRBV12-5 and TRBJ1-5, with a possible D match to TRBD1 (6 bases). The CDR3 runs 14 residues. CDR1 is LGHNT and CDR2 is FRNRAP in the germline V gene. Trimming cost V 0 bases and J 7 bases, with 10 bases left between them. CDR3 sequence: CASGLVQGRQPQHF. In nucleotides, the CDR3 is TGTGCTAGTGGTTTGGTACAGGGCCGGCAGCCCCAGCATTTT. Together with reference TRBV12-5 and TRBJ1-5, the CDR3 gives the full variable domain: DARVTQTPRHKVTEMGQEVTMRCQPILGHNTVFWYRQTMMQGLELLAYFRNRAPLDDSGMPKDRFSAEMPDATLATLKIQPSEPRDSAVYFCASGLVQGRQPQHFGDGTRLSIL.

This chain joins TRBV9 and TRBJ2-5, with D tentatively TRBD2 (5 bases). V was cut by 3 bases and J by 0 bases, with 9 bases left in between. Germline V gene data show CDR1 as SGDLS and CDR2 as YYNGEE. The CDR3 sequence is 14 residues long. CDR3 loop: CASSERSYQETQYF. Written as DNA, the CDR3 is TGTGCCAGCAGCGAGCGGTCCTACCAAGAGACCCAGTACTTC.

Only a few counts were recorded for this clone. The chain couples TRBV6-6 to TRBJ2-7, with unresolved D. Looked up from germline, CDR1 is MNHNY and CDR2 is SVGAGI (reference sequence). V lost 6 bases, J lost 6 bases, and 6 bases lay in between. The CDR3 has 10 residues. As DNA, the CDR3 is TGTGCCAGCAGCTTCCCCGAGCAGTACTTC. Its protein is CASSFPEQYF.

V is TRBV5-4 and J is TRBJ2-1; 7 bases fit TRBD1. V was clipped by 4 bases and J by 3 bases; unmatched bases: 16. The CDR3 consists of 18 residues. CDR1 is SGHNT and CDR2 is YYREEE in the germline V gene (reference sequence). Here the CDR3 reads CASSGKQGPNSNYNEQFF. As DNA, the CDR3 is TGTGCCAGCAGCGGAAAACAGGGGCCCAACTCCAACTACAATGAGCAGTTCTTC.

CDR3 in amino acids: CASSPGRQGAYEQYF. CDR3 nucleotides: TGTGCCAGCAGCCCAGGGCGACAAGGGGCCTACGAGCAGTACTTC. The gene calls are TRBV9 and TRBJ2-7; TRBD1 might be the D (5 bases). Germline lookup yields CDR1 SGDLS and CDR2 YYNGEE. This CDR3 has 15 residues. V shed 4 bases and J shed 2 bases, with 16 bases lying between them.

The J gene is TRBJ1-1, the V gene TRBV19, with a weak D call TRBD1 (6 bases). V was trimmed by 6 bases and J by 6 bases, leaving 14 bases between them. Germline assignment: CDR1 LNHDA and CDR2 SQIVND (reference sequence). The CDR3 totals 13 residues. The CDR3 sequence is CASRAGDPPEAFF. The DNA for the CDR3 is TGTGCCAGTAGAGCAGGGGACCCACCTGAAGCTTTCTTT.

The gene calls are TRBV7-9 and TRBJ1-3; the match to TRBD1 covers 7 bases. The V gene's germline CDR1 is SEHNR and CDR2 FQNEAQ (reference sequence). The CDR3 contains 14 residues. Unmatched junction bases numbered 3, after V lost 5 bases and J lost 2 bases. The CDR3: CASSVGGAGNTIYF. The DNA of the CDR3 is TGTGCCAGCAGCGTAGGGGGCGCTGGAAACACCATATATTTT.

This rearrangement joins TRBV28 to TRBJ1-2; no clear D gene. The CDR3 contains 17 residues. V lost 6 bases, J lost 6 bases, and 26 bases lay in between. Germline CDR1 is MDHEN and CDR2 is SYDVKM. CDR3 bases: TGTGCCAGCAGCATTCCGCCCCCACGGGTCGAAAAGAATGGCTACACCTTC. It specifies CASSIPPPRVEKNGYTF.

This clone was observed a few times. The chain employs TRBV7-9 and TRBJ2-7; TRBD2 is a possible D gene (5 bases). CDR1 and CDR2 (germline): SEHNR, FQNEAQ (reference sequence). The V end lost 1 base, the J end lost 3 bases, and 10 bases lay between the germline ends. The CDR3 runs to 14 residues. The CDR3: CASSLESSNYEQYF. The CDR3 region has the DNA TGTGCCAGCAGCTTAGAGTCTAGCAACTACGAGCAGTACTTC.

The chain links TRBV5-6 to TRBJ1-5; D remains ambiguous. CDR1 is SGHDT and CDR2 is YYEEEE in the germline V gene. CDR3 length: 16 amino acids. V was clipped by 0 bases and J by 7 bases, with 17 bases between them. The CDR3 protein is CASSLGSGNFRQPQHF. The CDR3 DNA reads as TGTGCCAGCAGCTTGGGGTCCGGGAACTTTCGGCAGCCCCAGCATTTT.

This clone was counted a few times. The CDR3 sequence is CSVAPFREGLPGELFF. The CDR3 DNA reads as TGCAGCGTTGCCCCCTTTAGGGAGGGCCTTCCCGGGGAGCTGTTTTTT. This chain connects TRBV29-1 to TRBJ2-2; 7 nucleotides agree with TRBD2. Trimming removed 4 bases from V and 6 bases from J; junction bases left unmatched: 14. The CDR3 contains 16 residues. Germline V gene sequence: CDR1 SQVTM, CDR2 ANQGSEA.

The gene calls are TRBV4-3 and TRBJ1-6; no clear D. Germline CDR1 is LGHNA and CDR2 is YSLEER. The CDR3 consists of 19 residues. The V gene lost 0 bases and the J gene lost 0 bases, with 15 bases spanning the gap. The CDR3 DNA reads TGCGCCAGCAGCCAAGATAAACAAGGAAGGAGCTCCTATAATTCACCCCTCCACTTT. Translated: CASSQDKQGRSSYNSPLHF.

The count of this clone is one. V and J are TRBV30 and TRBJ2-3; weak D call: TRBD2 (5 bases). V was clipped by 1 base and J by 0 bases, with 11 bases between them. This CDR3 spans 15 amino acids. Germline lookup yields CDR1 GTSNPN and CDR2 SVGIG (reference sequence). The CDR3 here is CAWSALARSTDTQYF. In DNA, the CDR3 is TGTGCCTGGAGTGCCCTAGCTCGTAGCACAGATACGCAGTATTTT.

Written as DNA, the CDR3 is TGCGCCAGCGGAGGGCCCGGGGAGACCCAGTACTTC. Its translation: CASGGPGETQYF. This chain links TRBV4-1 with TRBJ2-5, with D possibly TRBD2 on 6 matching bases. Germline V gene data show CDR1 as MGHRA and CDR2 as YSYEKL. The CDR3 sequence is 12 residues long. V lost 8 bases and J 5 bases, leaving 12 bases between the germline ends.

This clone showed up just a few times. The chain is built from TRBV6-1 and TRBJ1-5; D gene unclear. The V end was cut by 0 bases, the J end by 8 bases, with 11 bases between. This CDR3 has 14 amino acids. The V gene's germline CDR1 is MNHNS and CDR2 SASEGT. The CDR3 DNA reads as TGTGCCAGCAGTGAAGCGCTAGGATTAGAGCCCCAGCATTTT. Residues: CASSEALGLEPQHF.

Written as DNA, the CDR3 is TGTGCCAGTAGTCTCCACAGGGGACAGAGCACAGATACGCAGTATTTT. Translated, it gives CASSLHRGQSTDTQYF. V gene TRBV19 combines with J gene TRBJ2-3; 7 bases match TRBD1. Germline V lookup: CDR1 LNHDA, CDR2 SQIVND (reference sequence). This CDR3 has 16 amino acids. V dropped 5 bases and J dropped 0; count of bases not matched to a gene: 8.

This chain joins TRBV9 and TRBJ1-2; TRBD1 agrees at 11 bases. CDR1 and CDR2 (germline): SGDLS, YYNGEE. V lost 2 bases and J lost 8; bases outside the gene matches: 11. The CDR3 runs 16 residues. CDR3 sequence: CASSVRGQGDSQGYTF. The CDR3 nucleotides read TGTGCCAGCAGCGTGAGGGGACAGGGGGATTCGCAGGGCTACACCTTC.

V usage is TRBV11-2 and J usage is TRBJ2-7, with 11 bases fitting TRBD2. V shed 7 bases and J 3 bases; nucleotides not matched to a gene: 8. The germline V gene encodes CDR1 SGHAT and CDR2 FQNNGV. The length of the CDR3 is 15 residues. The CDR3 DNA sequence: TGTGCCAGCATCCCCTCCACTAGCGGGGGCTACGAGCAGTACTTC. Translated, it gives CASIPSTSGGYEQYF.

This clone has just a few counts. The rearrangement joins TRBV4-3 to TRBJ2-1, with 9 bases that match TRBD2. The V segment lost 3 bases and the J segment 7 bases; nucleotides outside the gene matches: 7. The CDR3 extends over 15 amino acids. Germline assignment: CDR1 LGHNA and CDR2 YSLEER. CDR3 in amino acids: CASSQGSGRYNEQFF. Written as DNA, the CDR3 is TGCGCCAGCAGCCAGGGTAGCGGGAGATATAATGAGCAGTTCTTC.

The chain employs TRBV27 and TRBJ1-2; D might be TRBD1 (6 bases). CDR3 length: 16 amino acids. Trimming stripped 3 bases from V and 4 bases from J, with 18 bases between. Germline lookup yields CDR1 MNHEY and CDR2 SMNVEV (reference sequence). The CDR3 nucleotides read TGTGCCAGCAGTTTTGGGGTACGGGGGGCGAGCTATGGCTACACCTTC. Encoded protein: CASSFGVRGASYGYTF.

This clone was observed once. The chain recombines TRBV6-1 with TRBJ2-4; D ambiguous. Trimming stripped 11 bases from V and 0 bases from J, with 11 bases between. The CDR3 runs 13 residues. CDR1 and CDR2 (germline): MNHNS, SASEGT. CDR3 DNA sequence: TGTGCCTCGACACCACTAGCCAAAAACATTCAGTACTTC. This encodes CASTPLAKNIQYF.